This is a list of T cell receptor beta chains from one sample in a study of shared clonotypes between healthy human individuals. Data came from immunoSEQ multiplex PCR; TCRdb stores just in-frame clones and leaves some out. Here the sample spans 2,500,000 or so clones, 85% to 95% being singletons. Material for sequencing was naive CD4+ T cells from PBMCs. The source of these receptors is a man between 18 and 35 years old in good health. Some clones in this sample may be carry-over from other donors' samples. Both conserved end residues are part of each CDR3. D genes are given only for firm matches. Clone size is not always given. Where it is, it says once, few, many or a class for expanded clones.

d_gene: -
j_gene: TRBJ2-1
abundance: -
v_gene: TRBV14
CDR3aa: CASSPQGYEQFF
CDR3nt: TGTGCCAGCAGCCCGCAGGGCTATGAGCAGTTCTTC

d_gene: -
j_gene: TRBJ1-3
abundance: -
v_gene: TRBV9
CDR3aa: CASSVGPISGNTIYF
CDR3nt: TGTGCCAGCAGCGTAGGGCCCATCTCTGGAAACACCATATATTTT

d_gene: TRBD1
j_gene: TRBJ1-2
abundance: -
v_gene: TRBV6-5
CDR3aa: CASTRRDRGYGYTF
CDR3nt: TGTGCCAGCACCCGCCGGGACAGGGGATACGGCTACACCTTC

d_gene: TRBD2
j_gene: TRBJ2-2
abundance: -
v_gene: TRBV28
CDR3aa: CASSQRLAGAGELFF
CDR3nt: TGTGCCAGCAGCCAAAGACTAGCGGGAGCCGGGGAGCTGTTTTTT

d_gene: -
j_gene: TRBJ2-3
abundance: -
v_gene: TRBV18
CDR3aa: CASSPRVASTDTQYF
CDR3nt: TGTGCCAGCTCACCAAGAGTTGCTAGCACAGATACGCAGTATTTT

d_gene: -
j_gene: TRBJ1-1
abundance: -
v_gene: TRBV19
CDR3aa: CASSARDGTEAFF
CDR3nt: TGTGCCAGTAGTGCGAGGGATGGGACTGAAGCTTTCTTT

d_gene: -
j_gene: TRBJ1-1
abundance: -
v_gene: TRBV4-3
CDR3aa: CASSQRGEGTEAFF
CDR3nt: TGCGCCAGCAGCCAAAGGGGCGAGGGCACTGAAGCTTTCTTT

d_gene: -
j_gene: TRBJ2-7
abundance: -
v_gene: TRBV6-1
CDR3aa: CASRDPFPPHEQYF
CDR3nt: TGTGCCAGCAGGGACCCGTTCCCTCCCCACGAGCAGTACTTC

d_gene: -
j_gene: TRBJ2-7
abundance: -
v_gene: TRBV7-2
CDR3aa: CASTLNRRSDEQYF
CDR3nt: TGTGCCAGCACCTTAAACAGGCGATCGGACGAGCAGTACTTC

d_gene: -
j_gene: TRBJ2-1
abundance: -
v_gene: TRBV6-5
CDR3aa: CASSYNIGYNEQFF
CDR3nt: TGTGCCAGCAGTTATAACATCGGGTACAATGAGCAGTTCTTC

d_gene: TRBD1
j_gene: TRBJ2-3
abundance: once
v_gene: TRBV7-9
CDR3aa: CASSLGGTATDTQYF
CDR3nt: TGTGCCAGCAGCTTAGGGGGGACAGCCACAGATACGCAGTATTTT

d_gene: -
j_gene: TRBJ1-5
abundance: -
v_gene: TRBV6-5
CDR3aa: CASRPRGDQPQHF
CDR3nt: TGTGCCAGCAGACCCCGGGGCGATCAGCCCCAGCATTTT

d_gene: TRBD1
j_gene: TRBJ1-2
abundance: -
v_gene: TRBV2
CDR3aa: CASSPLPRGTGIGYTF
CDR3nt: TGTGCCAGCAGTCCCCTCCCAAGGGGGACAGGCATTGGCTACACCTTC

d_gene: -
j_gene: TRBJ1-1
abundance: -
v_gene: TRBV30
CDR3aa: CAWSVGRGWTEAFF
CDR3nt: TGTGCCTGGAGTGTGGGCCGGGGGTGGACTGAAGCTTTCTTT

d_gene: -
j_gene: TRBJ2-1
abundance: -
v_gene: TRBV19
CDR3aa: CASSIAGSSYNEQFF
CDR3nt: TGTGCCAGTAGTATAGCGGGGAGCTCCTACAATGAGCAGTTCTTC

d_gene: -
j_gene: TRBJ2-4
abundance: once
v_gene: TRBV5-6
CDR3aa: CASSLEKHRDIQYF
CDR3nt: TGTGCCAGCAGCTTGGAGAAGCATCGGGACATTCAGTACTTC

d_gene: -
j_gene: TRBJ2-3
abundance: -
v_gene: TRBV21-1
CDR3aa: CASSKSRIFGPSSTDTQYF
CDR3nt: TGTGCCAGCAGCAAGTCACGAATTTTCGGTCCTTCTAGCACAGATACGCAGTATTTT

d_gene: -
j_gene: TRBJ1-2
abundance: -
v_gene: TRBV14
CDR3aa: CASSQVQLYGYTF
CDR3nt: TGTGCCAGCAGCCAAGTACAGCTCTATGGCTACACCTTC

d_gene: -
j_gene: TRBJ2-3
abundance: -
v_gene: TRBV20-1
CDR3aa: CRTPSDTQYF
CDR3nt: TGCAGGACTCCTTCAGATACGCAGTATTTT

d_gene: -
j_gene: TRBJ2-1
abundance: -
v_gene: TRBV7-3
CDR3aa: CASSWTASSYNEQFF
CDR3nt: TGTGCCAGCAGCTGGACGGCAAGCTCCTACAATGAGCAGTTCTTC

d_gene: TRBD2
j_gene: TRBJ2-5
abundance: -
v_gene: TRBV7-7
CDR3aa: CASSLRPSGRGETQYF
CDR3nt: TGTGCCAGCAGCTTACGGCCTAGCGGGAGGGGAGAGACCCAGTACTTC